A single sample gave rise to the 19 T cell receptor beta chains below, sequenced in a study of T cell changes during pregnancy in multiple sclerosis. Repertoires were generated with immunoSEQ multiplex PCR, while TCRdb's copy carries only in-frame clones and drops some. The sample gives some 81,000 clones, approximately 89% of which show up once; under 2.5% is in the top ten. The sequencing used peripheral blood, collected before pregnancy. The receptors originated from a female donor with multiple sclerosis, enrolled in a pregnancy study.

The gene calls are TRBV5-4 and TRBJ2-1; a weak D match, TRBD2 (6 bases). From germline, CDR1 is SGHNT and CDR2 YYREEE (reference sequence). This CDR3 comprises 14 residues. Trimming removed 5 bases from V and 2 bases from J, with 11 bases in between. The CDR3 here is CASRGTGPYNEQFF. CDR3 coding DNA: TGTGCCAGCAGGGGGACTGGGCCCTACAATGAGCAGTTCTTC.

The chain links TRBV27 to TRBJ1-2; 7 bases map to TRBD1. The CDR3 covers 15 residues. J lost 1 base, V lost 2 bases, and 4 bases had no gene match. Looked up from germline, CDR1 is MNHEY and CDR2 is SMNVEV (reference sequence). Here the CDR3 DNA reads TGTGCCAGCAGTTTAGGGCAGGGGGGTAACTATGGCTACACCTTC. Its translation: CASSLGQGGNYGYTF.

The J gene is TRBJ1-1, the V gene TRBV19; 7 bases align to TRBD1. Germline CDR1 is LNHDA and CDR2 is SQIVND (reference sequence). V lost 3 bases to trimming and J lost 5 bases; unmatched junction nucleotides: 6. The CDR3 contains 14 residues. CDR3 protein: CASSILDRETEAFF. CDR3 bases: TGTGCCAGTAGTATTTTAGACAGGGAGACTGAAGCTTTCTTT. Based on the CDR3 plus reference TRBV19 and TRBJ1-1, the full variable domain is DGGITQSPKYLFRKEGQNVTLSCEQNLNHDAMYWYRQDPGQGLRLIYYSQIVNDFQKGDIAEGYSVSREKKESFPLTVTSAQKNPTAFYLCASSILDRETEAFFGQGTRLTVV.

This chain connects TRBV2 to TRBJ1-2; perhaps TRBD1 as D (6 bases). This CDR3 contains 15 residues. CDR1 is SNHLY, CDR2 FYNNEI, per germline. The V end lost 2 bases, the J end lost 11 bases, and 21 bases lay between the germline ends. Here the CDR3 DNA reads TGTGCCAGCAGTGAATTGGGGGGGGCGGCGCGGATTTACACCTTC. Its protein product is CASSELGGAARIYTF.

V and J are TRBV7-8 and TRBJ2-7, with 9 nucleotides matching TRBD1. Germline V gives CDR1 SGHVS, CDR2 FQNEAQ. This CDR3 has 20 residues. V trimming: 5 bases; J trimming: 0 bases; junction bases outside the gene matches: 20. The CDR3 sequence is CASSATSGQGSWLYSYEQYF. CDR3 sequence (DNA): TGTGCCAGCAGCGCAACCTCGGGACAGGGAAGTTGGCTTTACTCCTACGAGCAGTACTTC. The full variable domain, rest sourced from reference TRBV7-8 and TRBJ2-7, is GAGVSQSPRYKVAKRGQDVALRCDPISGHVSLFWYQQALGQGPEFLTYFQNEAQLDKSGLPSDRFFAERPEGSVSTLKIQRTQQEDSAVYLCASSATSGQGSWLYSYEQYFGPGTRLTVT.

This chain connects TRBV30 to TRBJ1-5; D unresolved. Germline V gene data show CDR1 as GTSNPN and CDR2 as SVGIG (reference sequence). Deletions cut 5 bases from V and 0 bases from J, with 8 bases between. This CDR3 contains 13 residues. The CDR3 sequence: CAWARDSNQPQHF. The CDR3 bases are TGTGCCTGGGCCCGGGATAGCAATCAGCCCCAGCATTTT. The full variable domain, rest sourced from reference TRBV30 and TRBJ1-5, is SQTIHQWPATLVQPVGSPLSLECTVEGTSNPNLYWYRQAAGRGLQLLFYSVGIGQISSEVPQNLSASRPQDRQFILSSKKLLLSDSGFYLCAWARDSNQPQHFGDGTRLSIL.

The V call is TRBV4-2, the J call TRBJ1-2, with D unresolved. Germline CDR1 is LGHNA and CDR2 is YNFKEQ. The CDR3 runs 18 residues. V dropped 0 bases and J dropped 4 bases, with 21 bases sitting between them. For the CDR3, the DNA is TGTGCCAGCAGCCAAGAACTTTCCGGGTCCCTGAGCTTCTATGGCTACACCTTC. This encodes CASSQELSGSLSFYGYTF.

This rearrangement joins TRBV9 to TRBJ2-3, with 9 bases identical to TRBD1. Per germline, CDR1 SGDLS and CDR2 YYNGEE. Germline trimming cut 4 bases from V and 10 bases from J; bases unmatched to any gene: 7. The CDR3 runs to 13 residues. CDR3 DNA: TGTGCCAGCAGCACCGGGACAGGGCCTTCGCAGTATTTT. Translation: CASSTGTGPSQYF.

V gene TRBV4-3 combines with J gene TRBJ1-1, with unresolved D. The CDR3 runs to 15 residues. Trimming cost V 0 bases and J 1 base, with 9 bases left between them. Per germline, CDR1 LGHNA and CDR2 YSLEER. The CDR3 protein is CASSQEEAANTEAFF. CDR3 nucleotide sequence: TGCGCCAGCAGCCAAGAGGAGGCCGCGAACACTGAAGCTTTCTTT.

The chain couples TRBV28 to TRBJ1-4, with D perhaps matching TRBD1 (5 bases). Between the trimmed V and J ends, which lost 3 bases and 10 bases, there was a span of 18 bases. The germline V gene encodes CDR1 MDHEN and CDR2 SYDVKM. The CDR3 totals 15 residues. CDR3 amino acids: CASSFGGEEDGKLFF. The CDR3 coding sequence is TGTGCCAGCAGTTTCGGGGGAGAGGAGGATGGAAAACTGTTTTTT.

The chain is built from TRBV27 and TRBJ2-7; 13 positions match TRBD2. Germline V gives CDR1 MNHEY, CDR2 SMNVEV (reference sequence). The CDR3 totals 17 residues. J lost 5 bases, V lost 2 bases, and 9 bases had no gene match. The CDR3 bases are TGTGCCAGCAGTTTACGACTAGCGGGGGGTGCCCGGGACGAGCAGTACTTC. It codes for CASSLRLAGGARDEQYF.

For the CDR3, the DNA is TGTGCCAGCAGTTACTCGCCGCTAGTTGACGGGAGTGAGCAGTTCTTC. It encodes CASSYSPLVDGSEQFF. The chain couples TRBV6-5 to TRBJ2-1; TRBD2 might be the D (6 bases). Between the trimmed V and J ends, which lost 0 bases and 9 bases, there was a span of 18 bases. Germline V CDR1 and CDR2: MNHEY, SVGAGI. The CDR3 covers 16 residues.

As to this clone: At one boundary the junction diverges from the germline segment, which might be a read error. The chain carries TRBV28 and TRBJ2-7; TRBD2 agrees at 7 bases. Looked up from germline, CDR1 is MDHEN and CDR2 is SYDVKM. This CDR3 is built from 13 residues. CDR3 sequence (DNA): TGTGCCAGCACCCTACTCCCAGGGACTATTTCTTTCTTC. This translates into CASTLLPGTISFF.

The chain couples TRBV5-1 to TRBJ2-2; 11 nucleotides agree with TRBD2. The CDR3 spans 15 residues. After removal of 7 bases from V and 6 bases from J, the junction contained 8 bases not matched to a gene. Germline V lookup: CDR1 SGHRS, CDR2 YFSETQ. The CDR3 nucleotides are TGCGCCAGCCACGACGGTAGCGGGGGGGCCGGGGAGCTGTTTTTT. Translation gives CASHDGSGGAGELFF. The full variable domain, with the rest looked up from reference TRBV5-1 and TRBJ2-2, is KAGVTQTPRYLIKTRGQQVTLSCSPISGHRSVSWYQQTPGQGLQFLFEYFSETQRNKGNFPGRFSGRQFSNSRSEMNVSTLELGDSALYLCASHDGSGGAGELFFGEGSRLTVL.

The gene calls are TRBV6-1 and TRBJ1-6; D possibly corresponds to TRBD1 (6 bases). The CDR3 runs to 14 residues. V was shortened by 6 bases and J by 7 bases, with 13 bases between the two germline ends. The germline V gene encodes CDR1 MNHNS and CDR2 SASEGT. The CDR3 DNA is TGTGCCAGCAGGACCGGACAGCTCAATTCACCCCTCCACTTT. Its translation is CASRTGQLNSPLHF.

The CDR3 coding sequence is TGTGCCAGCAGCTTAGGGTCAGGGCCCGGAAACACCATATATTTT. This encodes CASSLGSGPGNTIYF. This chain links TRBV7-3 with TRBJ1-3; D possibly corresponds to TRBD1 (5 bases). The germline V and J ends were trimmed by 2 bases and 4 bases, with 12 bases remaining between them. This CDR3 spans 15 amino acids. CDR1 is SGHTA, CDR2 FQGTGA, per germline.

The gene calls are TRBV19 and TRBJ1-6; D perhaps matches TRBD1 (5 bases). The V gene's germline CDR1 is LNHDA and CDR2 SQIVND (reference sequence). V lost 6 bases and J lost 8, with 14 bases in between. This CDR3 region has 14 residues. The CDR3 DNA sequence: TGTGCCAGTAGCCGCGACAGAGGAGATTCACCCCTCCACTTT. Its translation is CASSRDRGDSPLHF.

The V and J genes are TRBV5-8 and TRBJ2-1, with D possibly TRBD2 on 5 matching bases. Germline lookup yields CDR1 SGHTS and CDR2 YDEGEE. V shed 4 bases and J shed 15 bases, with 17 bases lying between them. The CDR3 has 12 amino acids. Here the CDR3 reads CASSISRGSLFF. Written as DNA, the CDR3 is TGTGCCAGCAGCATTTCACGGGGATCTTTGTTCTTC.

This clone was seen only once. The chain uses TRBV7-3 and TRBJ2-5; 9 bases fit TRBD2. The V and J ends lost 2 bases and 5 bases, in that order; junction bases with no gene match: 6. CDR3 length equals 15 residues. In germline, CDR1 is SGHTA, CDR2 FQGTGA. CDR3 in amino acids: CASSLLAGISETQYF. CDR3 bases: TGTGCCAGCAGCTTACTAGCGGGGATTTCTGAGACCCAGTACTTC.